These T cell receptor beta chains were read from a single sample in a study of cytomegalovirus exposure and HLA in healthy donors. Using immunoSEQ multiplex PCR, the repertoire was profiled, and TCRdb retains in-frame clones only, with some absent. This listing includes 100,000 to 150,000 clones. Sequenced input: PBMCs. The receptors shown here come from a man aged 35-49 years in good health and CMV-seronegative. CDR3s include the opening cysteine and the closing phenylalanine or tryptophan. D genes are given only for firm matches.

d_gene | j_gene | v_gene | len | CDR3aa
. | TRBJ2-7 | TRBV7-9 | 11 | CASSLYYEQYF
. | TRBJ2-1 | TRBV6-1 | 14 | CASNQGGSYNEQFF
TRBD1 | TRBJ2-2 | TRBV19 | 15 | CASSWTGSNTGELFF
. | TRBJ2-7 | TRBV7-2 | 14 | CASSLAAVTYEQYF
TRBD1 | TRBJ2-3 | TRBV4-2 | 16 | CASSPGDRESTDTQYF
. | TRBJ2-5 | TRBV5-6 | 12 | CASSLAGETQYF
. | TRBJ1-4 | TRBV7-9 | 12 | CASSRPGEKLFF
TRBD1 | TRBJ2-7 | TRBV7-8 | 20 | CASSLGTLRWTGSNSYEQYF
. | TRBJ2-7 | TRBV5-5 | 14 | CASSLYWQAYEQYF
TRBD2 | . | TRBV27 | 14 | CASRRTSGYYEQYF
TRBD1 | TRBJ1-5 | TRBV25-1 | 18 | CASVSRDRGFYDNQPQHF
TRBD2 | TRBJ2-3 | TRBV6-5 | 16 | CASSSTTSGRTDTQYF
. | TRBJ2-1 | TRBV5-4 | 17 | CASSLGGTASSYNEQFF
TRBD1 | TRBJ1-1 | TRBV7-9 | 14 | CASSSLWGRGKAFF
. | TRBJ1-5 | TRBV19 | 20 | CASSIDPPGSAGNSNQPQHF
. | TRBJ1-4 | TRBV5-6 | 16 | CASSKTKTGNPGKLFF
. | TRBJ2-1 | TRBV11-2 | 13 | CASSSGLYNEQFF
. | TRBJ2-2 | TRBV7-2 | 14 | CASSLVRDTGELFF
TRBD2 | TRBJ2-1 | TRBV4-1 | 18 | CASSQGAMASGSYNEQFF
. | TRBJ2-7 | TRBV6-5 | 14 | CASSVAQSSYEQYF
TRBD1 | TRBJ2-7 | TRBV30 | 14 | CAWSPQGNSYEQYF
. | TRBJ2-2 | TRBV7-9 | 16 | CASSPSTYRDTGELFF
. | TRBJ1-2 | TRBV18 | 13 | CASSPPAGGRNTF
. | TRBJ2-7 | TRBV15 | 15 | CATSRGSKGGAEQYF